This T cell receptor beta chain originates from a study of molecular identifiers for immune sequencing clone quantification. Whole-study results and caveats: Underestimation of highly expanded clone sizes could arise where identical TCR molecules share a barcode. In naive cells, clones above 20 RNA copies held under 1% of molecules, whereas in effector cells they held over 99%.

This CDR3 has 14 amino acids. Trimming left V 5 bases short and J 6 bases short, with 17 bases between. Naive CD8 libraries were made from about 20,000 to 1,000,000 sorted cells, and they used 10%, 30% or 50% RNA. Preparation methods for the bulk TCR libraries were those previously described, with listed TCR primers. TCRdb used MiXCR to reprocess the PCR reads, holding one entry per CDR3 protein. Among nearly 650,000 distinct CDR3 sequences listed, about 25% were seen once. With respect to this clonotype: As yet, its antigen is unknown.

Specimen: naive CD8+ T cells from blood, with Jurkat cell RNA spiked in. Documented subset: FACS-sorted CD8+CD4-CCR7+CD45RA+ naive T cells. The sequence came from a human donor in good health. Some libraries in this study had Jurkat cell RNA spiked in. The genes are TRBV12-3 or TRBV12-4 and TRBJ2-7; tentatively, D is TRBD1 (5 bases). The CDR3 loop is CASSLGPETFEQYF. CDR3 in DNA: TGTGCCAGCAGTCTGGGGCCAGAGACCTTCGAGCAGTACTTC.